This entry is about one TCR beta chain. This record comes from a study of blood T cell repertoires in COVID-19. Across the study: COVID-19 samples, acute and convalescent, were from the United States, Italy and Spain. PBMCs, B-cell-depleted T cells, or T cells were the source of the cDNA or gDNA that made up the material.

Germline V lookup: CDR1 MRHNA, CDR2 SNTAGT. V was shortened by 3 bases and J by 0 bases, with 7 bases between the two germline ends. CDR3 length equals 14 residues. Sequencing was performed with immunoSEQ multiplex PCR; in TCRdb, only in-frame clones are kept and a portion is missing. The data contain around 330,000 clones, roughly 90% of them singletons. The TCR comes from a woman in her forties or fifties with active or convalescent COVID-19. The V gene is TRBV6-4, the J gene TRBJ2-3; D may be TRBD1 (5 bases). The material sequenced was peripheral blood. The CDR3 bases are TGTGCCAGCAGTGAAAGGGGCAGCACAGATACGCAGTATTTT. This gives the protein CASSERGSTDTQYF.